This T cell receptor beta chain derives from a study of T cell repertoires and HLA-DP antigens. Libraries were prepared by immunoSEQ multiplex PCR; TCRdb keeps only in-frame clonotypes and omits some of them. The sample holds over 60,000 clones, around four fifths seen once. Regarding this clone: Its target is unknown.

Trimming at V came to 3 bases and at J to 2 bases, leaving 14 bases not matched to a gene. CDR3 length equals 18 residues. The germline V gene encodes CDR1 SGHDT and CDR2 YYEEEE. The sequence was obtained from a man in his 60s in good health and CMV-seronegative. The sample consisted of CD4+ T cells from PBMCs. The genes are TRBV5-6 and TRBJ2-3; the match to TRBD1 covers 8 bases. CDR3 coding DNA: TGTGCCAGCAGCTCCACCTTAAAACGGGACAGGTTCACAGATACGCAGTATTTT. Amino acid sequence: CASSSTLKRDRFTDTQYF.